The clone carrying this T cell receptor (beta chain) was counted a few times. What it recognizes is unknown. Treatment in this sample: approximately 11-day PBMC culture with coronavirus spike peptide pools or control peptides (ViraFEST assay). Ahead of the COVID-19 pandemic (2011-2018), the CD4+ T cells of the unexposed donor were collected. Half-medium replacement with fresh IL-2 medium took place on days 3 and 7. Four cold-coronavirus spikes and SARS-CoV-2 S/N were the probes applied, cells permitting, to CD4+ T cells from unexposed donors. The data stem from a study of vaccination and CD4 T cells after COVID-19. Overall study: Post-COVID draws followed diagnosis by a median around 100 days (range 35 to 161). No peptide, an HIV-1 Nef pool, or a CEFX pool was what each control culture received.

An Oncomine TCR Beta short-read assay was used to sequence the DNA from cultured CD4+ T cells. TCRdb reanalysed the PCR reads using MiXCR and keeps one entry per CDR3 protein. The sample has under 8,500 distinct CDR3 sequences, just under 40% seen once. Germline CDR1 and CDR2: MNHEY and SMNVEV (reference sequence). This CDR3 is built from 14 residues. Trimming removed 5 bases from V and 3 bases from J, with 13 bases in between. This TCR came from a human donor in good health. The sequenced sample consisted of CD4+ T cells from blood, cultured in vitro. The chain uses TRBV27 and TRBJ1-1; D is undetermined. The CDR3 bases are TGTGCCAGCAGTACACAGCCGGTTGACACTGAAGCTTTCTTT. Amino acid sequence: CASSTQPVDTEAFF.